These 6 T cell receptor beta chains share one sample of origin, sequenced in a study of Ad26.COV2.S vaccination and SARS-CoV-2 variants. The treatment is: 19 received Ad26.COV2.S at low or high dose, single or two shots; 5 received placebo; per-sample allocation not given. Collection of the samples took place on day 63 after the first injection of vaccine or placebo. Assay: immunoSEQ multiplex PCR; the TCRdb copy retains only in-frame clones and omits some. The sample has about 250,000 clones, 70% to 90% seen once. The specimen comprised peripheral blood, sampled in a trial of Ad26.COV2.S vaccine versus placebo. These receptors were taken from a person aged 18-65 years who received the Ad26.COV2.S COVID-19 vaccine or a placebo.

The gene calls are TRBV11-2 and TRBJ2-3; 12 positions match TRBD2. The CDR3 contains 17 residues. Per germline, CDR1 SGHAT and CDR2 FQNNGV. The junction had 12 bases not matched to a gene; V was cut back by 5 bases and J by 6 bases. CDR3 nucleotide sequence: TGTGCCAGCAGCCTCAGACTAGCGGGGGACAACATGGATACGCAGTATTTT. Its protein product is CASSLRLAGDNMDTQYF. The full variable domain, rest sourced from reference TRBV11-2 and TRBJ2-3, is EAGVAQSPRYKIIEKRQSVAFWCNPISGHATLYWYQQILGQGPKLLIQFQNNGVVDDSQLPKDRFSAERLKGVDSTLKIQPAKLEDSAVYLCASSLRLAGDNMDTQYFGPGTRLTVL.

The CDR3 nucleotides are TGTGCCAGCAGTGCCGCTTCGGGGGGGGCCCCCGGGGAGCTGTTTTTT. Protein sequence: CASSAASGGAPGELFF. The chain recombines TRBV6-4 with TRBJ2-2, with TRBD2 identical over 8 bases. CDR3 size: 16 residues. The V segment lost 4 bases and the J segment 6 bases; nucleotides outside the gene matches: 10. Germline loops: CDR1 MRHNA, CDR2 SNTAGT.

The chain has TRBV11-2 and TRBJ2-6; 9 nucleotides match TRBD1. The CDR3 has 20 amino acids. V shed 0 bases and J 2 bases; nucleotides not matched to a gene: 11. Germline lookup yields CDR1 SGHAT and CDR2 FQNNGV. The CDR3 DNA reads as TGTGCCAGCAGCTTAGAGGGGCGGGACAGGGTGTCAGCTGGGGCCAACGTCCTGACTTTC. Translated: CASSLEGRDRVSAGANVLTF.

The V gene is TRBV29-1, the J gene TRBJ1-4; TRBD1 agrees at 7 bases. V trimming: 3 bases; J trimming: 8 bases; junction bases outside the gene matches: 3. The CDR3 covers 12 residues. Per germline, CDR1 SQVTM and CDR2 ANQGSEA. CDR3 protein: CSVDTGEEKLFF. CDR3 DNA sequence: TGCAGCGTTGATACAGGGGAGGAAAAACTGTTTTTT.

V gene TRBV5-5 combines with J gene TRBJ1-5, with no clear D. In germline, CDR1 is SGHKS, CDR2 YYEKEE (reference sequence). The V and J ends lost 3 bases and 3 bases respectively, with 7 bases between them. This CDR3 region has 13 residues. The DNA of the CDR3 is TGTGCCAGCAGCTGGGGTTTCAATCAGCCCCAGCATTTT. This codes for CASSWGFNQPQHF.

This sequence joins TRBV9 and TRBJ1-2; D remains unclear. Germline lookup yields CDR1 SGDLS and CDR2 YYNGEE. The CDR3 spans 16 residues. V dropped 0 bases and J dropped 1 base, with 13 bases sitting between them. The CDR3 DNA reads TGTGCCAGCAGCGTAGAGCCCAGCCCGTATAACTATGGCTACACCTTC. Residues: CASSVEPSPYNYGYTF. Looking up the rest from reference TRBV9 and TRBJ1-2 gives the full variable domain: DSGVTQTPKHLITATGQRVTLRCSPRSGDLSVYWYQQSLDQGLQFLIQYYNGEERAKGNILERFSAQQFPDLHSELNLSSLELGDSALYFCASSVEPSPYNYGYTFGSGTRLTVV.